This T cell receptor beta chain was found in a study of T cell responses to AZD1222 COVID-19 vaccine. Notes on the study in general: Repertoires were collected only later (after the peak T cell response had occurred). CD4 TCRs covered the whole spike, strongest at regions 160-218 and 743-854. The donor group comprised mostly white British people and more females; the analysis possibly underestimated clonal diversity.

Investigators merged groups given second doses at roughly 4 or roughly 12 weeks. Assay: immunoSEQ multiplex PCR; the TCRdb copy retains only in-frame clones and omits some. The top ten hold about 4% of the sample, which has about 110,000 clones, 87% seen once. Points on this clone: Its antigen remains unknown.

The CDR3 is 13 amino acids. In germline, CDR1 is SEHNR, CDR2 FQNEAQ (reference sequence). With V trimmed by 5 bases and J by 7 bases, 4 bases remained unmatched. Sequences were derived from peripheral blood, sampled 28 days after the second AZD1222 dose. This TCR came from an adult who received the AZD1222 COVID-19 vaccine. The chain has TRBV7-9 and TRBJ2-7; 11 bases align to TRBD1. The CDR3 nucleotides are TGTGCCAGCAGCCCCGGGACAGGGGGAGAGCAGTACTTC. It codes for CASSPGTGGEQYF.